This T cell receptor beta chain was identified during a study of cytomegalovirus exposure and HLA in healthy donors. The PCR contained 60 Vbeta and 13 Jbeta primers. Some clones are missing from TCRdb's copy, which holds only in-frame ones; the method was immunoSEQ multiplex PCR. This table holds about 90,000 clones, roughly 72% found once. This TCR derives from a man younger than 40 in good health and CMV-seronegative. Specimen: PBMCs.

CDR3 loop: CAISESQGSGYTF. CDR3 DNA sequence: TGTGCCATCAGTGAGTCACAGGGTTCCGGCTACACCTTC. The genes are TRBV10-3 and TRBJ1-2; a possible D gene is TRBD1 (6 bases). Germline CDR1 ENHRY, CDR2 SYGVKD. Trimming stripped 0 bases from V and 8 bases from J, with 10 bases between. The CDR3 spans 13 residues.